This TCR beta chain was recovered during a study of cytomegalovirus exposure and HLA in healthy donors. Findings of the study overall: An Asian-associated ancestry cluster reportedly showed fewer N-insertions than the roughly 600-donor mean in a later analysis.

Use of 60 Vbeta and 13 Jbeta primers characterized the PCR. How the authors handled the data: Roughly 10 million shared chains were among around 80 million unique TCR beta chains counted in a later analysis. The data were produced by immunoSEQ multiplex PCR, yet TCRdb's version contains in-frame clones alone and is incomplete. V, J and clone size derive from that table, while D and trimming were established from the DNA sequence. The sample contains about 160,000 clones, approximately 80% of which appear only once. About this clone itself: The antigen remains unidentified.

CDR1 is MGHRA and CDR2 is YSYEKL in the germline V gene. The ends were cut back, 3 bases at V and 5 bases at J, with 14 bases in the middle. The CDR3 consists of 15 residues. Source material: PBMCs. The gene calls are TRBV4-1 and TRBJ2-1; D perhaps matches TRBD2 (5 bases). The clonotype comes from a man aged 40-55 years in good health and CMV-seropositive. The CDR3 loop is CASSHPGSGDNEQFF. The CDR3 coding sequence is TGCGCCAGCAGCCACCCGGGGAGCGGTGACAATGAGCAGTTCTTC.